This paragraph covers one T cell receptor (beta chain) sequence. The antigen remains undetermined. This record belongs to a study of blood T cells in healthy people across ages. The junction had 9 bases not matched to a gene; V was cut back by 5 bases and J by 3 bases. Looked up from germline, CDR1 is SGHVS and CDR2 is FQNEAQ. This CDR3 has 16 residues. Combining a sample-barcoded 5' primer with a J-beta primer mix, a second PCR ran for about 7 to 11 cycles. A single record per CDR3 protein comes from TCRdb applying MiXCR to the 5' RACE reads. Of fewer than 2,000,000 distinct CDR3 sequences in the sample, around 42% were seen once. Study-level findings and limits: Estimated diversity that came from one million T cells was considered an underestimate. As age increased, TCR beta diversity per million T cells fell in a roughly linear fashion.

What was sequenced was blood. This clonotype was obtained from a human donor in good health. The chain joins TRBV7-8 to TRBJ2-3; 9 positions match TRBD1. CDR3 in DNA: TGTGCCAGCAGCCCTACAGGGGGCATTAATACAGATACGCAGTATTTT. This sequence encodes CASSPTGGINTDTQYF.